One sample yielded the 8 T cell receptor beta chains listed below, sequenced in a study of blood T cell repertoires in COVID-19. TCRdb's copy holds only in-frame clones and misses some; the assay was immunoSEQ multiplex PCR. The table has approximately 260,000 clones, around four fifths seen once; the top ten hold about 4.5%. Sequencing was carried out using peripheral blood. Receptor source: a man aged 55 to 70 who had recovered from COVID-19.

This chain connects TRBV25-1 to TRBJ2-3; 8 bases align to TRBD2. The CDR3 extends over 16 amino acids. The germline CDR1 and CDR2 sequences are MGHDK and SYGVNS. Unmatched junction bases numbered 3, after V lost 0 bases and J lost 1 base. CDR3 nucleotide sequence: TGTGCCAGCAGTGAATACTGGCGGGGGGGCACAGATACGCAGTATTTT. Encoded protein: CASSEYWRGGTDTQYF.

This chain links TRBV27 with TRBJ2-1; maybe TRBD1 (5 bases). Germline assignment: CDR1 MNHEY and CDR2 SMNVEV (reference sequence). Between the trimmed V and J ends, which lost 6 bases and 4 bases, there was a span of 16 bases. The CDR3 is made up of 15 amino acids. In DNA form, the CDR3 reads TGTGCCAGCAGCGAGGACAAAGTAGCTTACAATGAGCAGTTCTTC. Its protein product is CASSEDKVAYNEQFF.

This chain uses TRBV9 with TRBJ2-1, with 9 nucleotides matching TRBD2. Germline lookup yields CDR1 SGDLS and CDR2 YYNGEE. CDR3 length: 15 residues. Losses at the gene ends were 3 bases for V and 4 bases for J; bases not matched to a gene: 5. CDR3 in DNA: TGTGCCAGCAGCGCCCGGACTAGCGCTTACAATGAGCAGTTCTTC. This translates into CASSARTSAYNEQFF.

The chain combines TRBV9 with TRBJ1-2, with 8 positions matching TRBD1. Germline V lookup: CDR1 SGDLS, CDR2 YYNGEE. V shed 4 bases and J 3 bases; nucleotides not matched to a gene: 5. CDR3 length: 14 amino acids. The CDR3: CASSPGQGDYGYTF. The CDR3 bases are TGTGCCAGCAGCCCTGGACAGGGAGACTATGGCTACACCTTC.

The chain couples TRBV29-1 to TRBJ2-1, with a possible D match to TRBD1 (6 bases). CDR3 size: 13 residues. The V gene lost 3 bases and the J gene lost 8 bases, with 14 bases spanning the gap. Germline-derived CDR1 and CDR2 are SQVTM and ANQGSEA. CDR3 sequence (DNA): TGCAGCGTTGATGGATTCAGGGGCGATGAGCAGTTCTTC. Encoded protein: CSVDGFRGDEQFF.

This clone was detected a few times. This chain uses TRBV27 with TRBJ1-5; 8 bases match TRBD1. Germline V gene lookup returns CDR1 MNHEY and CDR2 SMNVEV (reference sequence). V shed 3 bases and J 5 bases; nucleotides not matched to a gene: 3. This CDR3 spans 14 amino acids. CDR3 nucleotide sequence: TGTGCCAGCAGTTTCCAGGGGGCCCATCAGCCCCAGCATTTT. This gives the protein CASSFQGAHQPQHF.

The chain combines TRBV6-5 with TRBJ2-7; 10 nucleotides match TRBD2. Trimming at V came to 8 bases and at J to 5 bases, leaving 12 bases not matched to a gene. The CDR3 is 15 residues long. Germline loops: CDR1 MNHEY, CDR2 SVGAGI. CDR3 DNA: TGTGCCAGCGGTCCTAGCGGGGGAGGGCCCCACGAGCAGTACTTC. This translates into CASGPSGGGPHEQYF.

This chain uses TRBV14 with TRBJ2-1, with TRBD1 as a possible D gene (6 bases). CDR1 is SGHDN and CDR2 is FVKESK in the germline V gene. Trimming shortened V by 1 base and J by 6 bases, and 16 bases separated the two germline ends. This CDR3 is 16 amino acids long. CDR3 amino acids: CASSQVGGALGNEQFF. The DNA for the CDR3 is TGTGCCAGCAGCCAAGTAGGGGGAGCCTTGGGCAATGAGCAGTTCTTC. The entire variable domain, with the rest obtained from reference TRBV14 and TRBJ2-1, is as follows: EAGVTQFPSHSVIEKGQTVTLRCDPISGHDNLYWYRRVMGKEIKFLLHFVKESKQDESGMPNNRFLAERTGGTYSTLKVQPAELEDSGVYFCASSQVGGALGNEQFFGPGTRLTVL.